The 21 T cell receptor beta chains listed next were all sequenced from one sample in a study of cytomegalovirus exposure and HLA in healthy donors. Both 60 Vbeta primers and 13 Jbeta primers went into the PCR. Sequencing used immunoSEQ multiplex PCR; TCRdb keeps in-frame clones, though not all of them. The sample has 190,000 or so clones; 75% to 85% are singletons. Source material: PBMCs. The receptors stem from a boy between 10 and 17 years old in good health and CMV-seronegative.

In its sample, this clone was seen once. The rearrangement uses TRBV4-1 and TRBJ2-7, with D possibly matching TRBD2 (5 bases). This CDR3 contains 15 residues. Trimming pared 4 bases from V and 6 bases from J, leaving 19 bases between. The germline V gene has CDR1 MGHRA and CDR2 YSYEKL. CDR3 bases: TGCGCCAGCAGCCCAATCGGGTCTCGGAGGAGCGAGCAGTACTTC. Its protein product is CASSPIGSRRSEQYF.

This clone was seen a handful of times. The chain couples TRBV12-5 to TRBJ1-2; tentative D call: TRBD1 (6 bases). The CDR3 has 14 residues. V was trimmed by 6 bases and J by 7 bases, leaving 18 bases between them. Germline CDR1 is LGHNT and CDR2 is FRNRAP. CDR3 in amino acids: CASGPIGQPAGYTF. The CDR3 nucleotides are TGTGCTAGTGGGCCTATTGGACAGCCGGCTGGCTACACCTTC.

The chain recombines TRBV11-3 with TRBJ1-1; D is ambiguous. CDR3 size: 12 residues. In germline, CDR1 is SGHNT, CDR2 YENEEA. V was shortened by 5 bases and J by 3 bases, with 7 bases between the two germline ends. CDR3 bases: TGTGCCAGCAGCACACGTTACACTGAAGCTTTCTTT. Residues: CASSTRYTEAFF.

The chain joins TRBV5-4 to TRBJ1-2; 8 bases agree with TRBD1. CDR1 and CDR2 from the germline V gene are SGHNT and YYREEE (reference sequence). J gave up 6 bases and V 3 bases, and 4 bases lay outside the gene matches. The CDR3 is 13 residues long. The CDR3 region has the DNA TGTGCCAGCAGCTATACGGGACAGGATGGCTACACCTTC. Its protein product is CASSYTGQDGYTF.

V gene TRBV2 combines with J gene TRBJ1-1, with 7 bases that match TRBD1. CDR1 is SNHLY, CDR2 FYNNEI, per germline. The CDR3 runs to 14 residues. Losses at the gene ends were 1 base for V and 3 bases for J; bases not matched to a gene: 2. CDR3: CASSEGQGDTEAFF. CDR3 DNA sequence: TGTGCCAGCAGTGAAGGGCAGGGGGACACTGAAGCTTTCTTT.

The chain is built from TRBV6-1 and TRBJ2-5; 7 bases are a match to TRBD1. The CDR3 contains 14 residues. V lost 3 bases and J lost 5; bases outside the gene matches: 6. Germline V gives CDR1 MNHNS, CDR2 SASEGT. The CDR3 DNA is TGTGCCAGCAGTGAGATGACAGGGTCGGAGACCCAGTACTTC. Protein sequence: CASSEMTGSETQYF.

The chain joins TRBV5-1 to TRBJ1-2, with 8 bases that match TRBD1. The germline V gene has CDR1 SGHRS and CDR2 YFSETQ. Trimming took 4 bases from V and 3 from J; bases not matched to a gene: 5. This CDR3 region has 14 residues. The CDR3 coding sequence is TGCGCCAGCAGCGCGGACAGGGTTGACTATGGCTACACCTTC. The encoded protein is CASSADRVDYGYTF.

The gene calls are TRBV19 and TRBJ2-1; tentative D call: TRBD2 (6 bases). The CDR3 sequence is 19 residues long. In germline, CDR1 is LNHDA, CDR2 SQIVND (reference sequence). The V gene lost 9 bases and the J gene lost 12 bases, with 39 bases spanning the gap. The CDR3 bases are TGTGCCAGGTACGTAACTAGCACCGTCGACAACAATGTCGTGTTAGGGCAGTTCTTC. Its translation: CARYVTSTVDNNVVLGQFF.

This clone was counted only a few times. The chain joins TRBV30 to TRBJ1-3; 9 bases are shared with TRBD1. This CDR3 spans 14 amino acids. Germline loops: CDR1 GTSNPN, CDR2 SVGIG (reference sequence). The trim removed 8 bases at V and 7 bases at J, leaving 12 bases unmatched. CDR3 nucleotides: TGTGCCAGAGCCACAGGGGGCGCGGGGAACACCATATATTTT. Amino acid sequence: CARATGGAGNTIYF. The variable domain in full, with the rest retrieved from reference TRBV30 and TRBJ1-3, is SQTIHQWPATLVQPVGSPLSLECTVEGTSNPNLYWYRQAAGRGLQLLFYSVGIGQISSEVPQNLSASRPQDRQFILSSKKLLLSDSGFYLCARATGGAGNTIYFGEGSWLTVV.

This clone was counted a few times. The chain has TRBV9 and TRBJ1-2, with a possible D match to TRBD1 (6 bases). V was shortened by 4 bases and J by 4 bases, with 17 bases between the two germline ends. The length of the CDR3 is 15 residues. Looked up from germline, CDR1 is SGDLS and CDR2 is YYNGEE. For the CDR3, the DNA is TGTGCCAGCAGCCCCAAGACAGGTGCACCCTATGGCTACACCTTC. Amino acids: CASSPKTGAPYGYTF.

The chain combines TRBV10-3 with TRBJ1-2, with D perhaps matching TRBD1 (6 bases). The V gene's germline CDR1 is ENHRY and CDR2 SYGVKD. Trimming cost V 6 bases and J 4 bases, with 12 bases left between them. The CDR3 sequence is 13 residues long. The CDR3 DNA reads TGTGCCATCAGCGGGACATCGGGCTATGGCTACACCTTC. This codes for CAISGTSGYGYTF.

This chain connects TRBV20-1 to TRBJ2-7; no firm D call. The V end lost 0 bases, the J end lost 5 bases, and 5 bases lay between the germline ends. The length of the CDR3 is 11 residues. The germline V gene has CDR1 DFQATT and CDR2 SNEGSKA (reference sequence). The CDR3 loop reads CSARDGDEQYF. Here the CDR3 DNA reads TGCAGTGCTAGAGACGGAGACGAGCAGTACTTC.

The chain carries TRBV5-1 and TRBJ2-7, with 7 nucleotides matching TRBD2. CDR1 and CDR2 from the germline V gene are SGHRS and YFSETQ. V was pared by 0 bases and J by 2 bases, with 5 bases of the junction left unmatched. The length of the CDR3 is 15 residues. CDR3 sequence (DNA): TGCGCCAGCAGCTTGGTCCCTAGCGGTGCCTACGAGCAGTACTTC. It specifies CASSLVPSGAYEQYF.

The chain links TRBV5-1 to TRBJ2-7, with D tentatively TRBD1 (6 bases). CDR1 is SGHRS and CDR2 is YFSETQ in the germline V gene. The CDR3 totals 14 residues. Trimming removed 2 bases at V and 1 base at J, with 10 bases between. The CDR3 bases are TGCGCCAGCAGCTTTAACAGGGAATCCTACGAGCAGTACTTC. It is translated as CASSFNRESYEQYF.

The CDR3 DNA follows: TGTGCCACCAGCAAAGAACCACCCTACGAGCAGTACTTC. Its translation: CATSKEPPYEQYF. This rearrangement joins TRBV15 to TRBJ2-5; no clear D. The tail of the sequence fits TRBJ2-7 better, so the J call may be wrong. Looked up from germline, CDR1 is LNHNV and CDR2 is YYDKDF (reference sequence). CDR3 length: 13 residues.

About this clone: Other DNA sequences in this specimen translate into the identical CDR3. The rearrangement links TRBV4-1 to TRBJ1-1; 9 positions agree with TRBD1. CDR1 and CDR2 (germline): MGHRA, YSYEKL. The CDR3 runs to 14 residues. The junction had 2 bases not matched to a gene; V was cut back by 2 bases and J by 4 bases. The DNA for the CDR3 is TGCGCCAGCAGCCAACCGACAGGGGGCACTGAAGCTTTCTTT. This gives the protein CASSQPTGGTEAFF.

The rearrangement joins TRBV7-9 to TRBJ1-1; TRBD1 agrees at 7 bases. The V segment lost 6 bases and the J segment 0 bases; nucleotides outside the gene matches: 1. The CDR3 extends over 13 amino acids. The germline V gene encodes CDR1 SEHNR and CDR2 FQNEAQ (reference sequence). CDR3 coding DNA: TGTGCCAGCAGGCAGGGGGTGAACACTGAAGCTTTCTTT. The encoded protein is CASRQGVNTEAFF.

The V and J genes are TRBV6-1 and TRBJ2-1; D call uncertain. V was clipped by 2 bases and J by 4 bases, with 6 bases between them. The CDR3 contains 13 residues. Germline assignment: CDR1 MNHNS and CDR2 SASEGT. In nucleotides, the CDR3 is TGTGCCAGCAGTGAATACGAGTACAATGAGCAGTTCTTC. Residues: CASSEYEYNEQFF.

This clone was seen only a few times. The V and J genes are TRBV2 and TRBJ1-2, with 7 bases fitting TRBD1. Germline values: CDR1 SNHLY, CDR2 FYNNEI. The CDR3 contains 18 residues. Germline trimming cut 5 bases from V and 0 bases from J; bases unmatched to any gene: 15. The CDR3 is CASSWDSRNPTANYGYTF. In DNA form, the CDR3 reads TGTGCCAGCAGTTGGGACAGCCGTAATCCGACCGCTAACTATGGCTACACCTTC.

V usage is TRBV7-2 and J usage is TRBJ1-3; D call uncertain. Germline-derived CDR1 and CDR2 are SGHTA and FQGNSA. The CDR3 has 15 amino acids. The ends were cut back, 3 bases at V and 8 bases at J, with 17 bases in the middle. CDR3 amino acids: CASSLRARGTDTIYF. The DNA of the CDR3 is TGTGCCAGCAGCTTGAGGGCGCGCGGCACGGACACCATATATTTT.

The chain links TRBV9 to TRBJ1-2; D uncertain. This CDR3 comprises 14 residues. Between the trimmed V and J ends, which lost 2 bases and 5 bases, there was a span of 13 bases. The germline gives CDR1 SGDLS, CDR2 YYNGEE. The CDR3 bases are TGTGCCAGCAGCGTCGGGGTATTCGGGTATGGCTACACCTTC. Translation gives CASSVGVFGYGYTF. The full variable domain, in which reference TRBV9 and TRBJ1-2 provide the parts outside the CDR3, is DSGVTQTPKHLITATGQRVTLRCSPRSGDLSVYWYQQSLDQGLQFLIQYYNGEERAKGNILERFSAQQFPDLHSELNLSSLELGDSALYFCASSVGVFGYGYTFGSGTRLTVV.